The 19 T cell receptor beta chains given below trace back to one sample, sequenced in a study of pediatric ulcerative colitis. Produced via immunoSEQ multiplex PCR; TCRdb's table is partial and in-frame only. The repertoire consists of around 64,000 clones, with 85% to 90% occurring once and the leading ten covering roughly 3%. The sequencing input was blood. The source is a boy aged 5 to 17 with severe ulcerative colitis.

The gene calls are TRBV6-5 and TRBJ2-7; TRBD2 matches 8 bases. The CDR3 contains 14 residues. V was clipped by 7 bases and J by 0 bases; unmatched bases: 5. Germline lookup yields CDR1 MNHEY and CDR2 SVGAGI. The CDR3 DNA reads as TGTGCCAGCATTAGAAGCGGGAGCTCCTACGAGCAGTACTTC. Translating gives CASIRSGSSYEQYF.

The genes are TRBV4-2 and TRBJ1-5; D is unresolved. The CDR3 has 17 residues. Germline CDR1 and CDR2: LGHNA and YNFKEQ. Trimming shortened V by 1 base and J by 9 bases, and 22 bases separated the two germline ends. The CDR3 protein is CASSQVPTDGSLGPQHF. In DNA form, the CDR3 reads TGTGCCAGCAGCCAAGTCCCGACGGACGGATCCTTGGGGCCCCAGCATTTT.

The chain recombines TRBV29-1 with TRBJ2-1; 9 nucleotides match TRBD2. The V and J ends lost 6 bases and 8 bases, in that order; junction bases with no gene match: 23. The CDR3 length is 18 residues. From germline, CDR1 is SQVTM and CDR2 ANQGSEA. For the CDR3, the DNA is TGCAGCGTGGAGAGACTAGCGGAGTATATATTAGATTTCGATGAGCAGTTCTTC. Its protein is CSVERLAEYILDFDEQFF.

This chain joins TRBV5-4 and TRBJ2-7, with 8 bases aligning to TRBD1. V gave up 4 bases and J gave up 1 base; unmatched junction bases: 4. Germline V gene data show CDR1 as SGHNT and CDR2 as YYREEE (reference sequence). The CDR3 extends over 14 amino acids. The CDR3 loop reads CASSAGQGSYEQYF. Here the CDR3 DNA reads TGTGCCAGCAGCGCCGGACAGGGATCCTACGAGCAGTACTTC.

The V gene is TRBV4-1, the J gene TRBJ2-1, with D possibly TRBD1 on 5 matching bases. The CDR3 has 15 residues. Trimming took off 0 bases at V and 9 bases at J, with 15 bases between the two ends. Per the germline V gene, CDR1 is MGHRA and CDR2 is YSYEKL. The CDR3 bases are TGCGCCAGCAGCCAAGACAGGGCCGTAGGTGGTGAGCAGTTCTTC. Translating it yields CASSQDRAVGGEQFF.

The chain is built from TRBV19 and TRBJ2-1; possibly TRBD1 for D (5 bases). Trimming shortened V by 3 bases and J by 5 bases, and 14 bases separated the two germline ends. This CDR3 has 15 amino acids. In germline, CDR1 is LNHDA, CDR2 SQIVND (reference sequence). The CDR3 bases are TGTGCCAGTAGTATTCAGGGATTTGGGCACAATGAGCAGTTCTTC. Translated: CASSIQGFGHNEQFF.

The chain joins TRBV4-1 to TRBJ2-1; D possibly matches TRBD1 or TRBD2 (5 bases each). Deletions cut 4 bases from V and 4 bases from J, with 26 bases between. Germline CDR1 MGHRA, CDR2 YSYEKL. CDR3 length equals 19 residues. CDR3 nucleotide sequence: TGCGCCAGCAGCCTACCCCCAGAAGGGGAGCGGCCTCTATACAATGAGCAGTTCTTC. It codes for CASSLPPEGERPLYNEQFF.

V and J are TRBV27 and TRBJ1-1; 7 nucleotides line up with TRBD1. This CDR3 spans 14 amino acids. Looked up from germline, CDR1 is MNHEY and CDR2 is SMNVEV (reference sequence). Trimming took 6 bases from V and 4 from J; bases not matched to a gene: 8. In DNA form, the CDR3 reads TGTGCCAGCAGGGTCGAGGGGGCCGGCACTGAAGCTTTCTTT. This codes for CASRVEGAGTEAFF.

The chain recombines TRBV7-9 with TRBJ2-1, with 12 bases fitting TRBD2. V shed 5 bases and J 2 bases; nucleotides not matched to a gene: 10. The CDR3 is 18 residues long. Germline V CDR1 and CDR2: SEHNR, FQNEAQ (reference sequence). This CDR3 is CASSHEKLAGGTYNEQFF. The CDR3 region has the DNA TGTGCCAGCAGCCACGAGAAACTAGCGGGAGGCACCTACAATGAGCAGTTCTTC.

This chain connects TRBV19 to TRBJ1-3; D not resolved. This CDR3 has 14 amino acids. In germline, CDR1 is LNHDA, CDR2 SQIVND (reference sequence). Trimming cost V 1 base and J 2 bases, with 6 bases left between them. CDR3 sequence (DNA): TGTGCCAGTAGTATAGGCGGGGCTGGAAACACCATATATTTT. Translating it yields CASSIGGAGNTIYF. Variable domain in full (rest from reference TRBV19 and TRBJ1-3): DGGITQSPKYLFRKEGQNVTLSCEQNLNHDAMYWYRQDPGQGLRLIYYSQIVNDFQKGDIAEGYSVSREKKESFPLTVTSAQKNPTAFYLCASSIGGAGNTIYFGEGSWLTVV.

The chain joins TRBV4-3 to TRBJ2-6; 12 bases map to TRBD2. The CDR3 has 19 residues. Trimming removed 0 bases from V and 2 bases from J; junction bases left unmatched: 5. CDR1 LGHNA and CDR2 YSLEER come from the germline V gene. The CDR3 here is CASSQESLAGGAGANVLTF. The CDR3 nucleotides read TGCGCCAGCAGCCAAGAGTCGCTAGCGGGAGGGGCTGGGGCCAACGTCCTGACTTTC.

This chain joins TRBV19 and TRBJ2-3; 9 bases align to TRBD1. Germline CDR1 is LNHDA and CDR2 is SQIVND (reference sequence). Losses at the gene ends were 3 bases for V and 7 bases for J; bases not matched to a gene: 14. This CDR3 spans 17 amino acids. The CDR3 nucleotides are TGTGCCAGTAGTATGGTGGCCGGGACAGGGCGTGTTAATACGCAGTATTTT. It is translated as CASSMVAGTGRVNTQYF.

A word on this clone: The DNA is left out, because the CDR3 cannot be placed on it with certainty; the CDR3 is given as TCRdb lists it. The chain combines TRBV12-1 with TRBJ2-5; TRBD2 was called by the table and not checked on the DNA. TRBV12-1 is a recognized pseudogene. The CDR3 numbers 18 amino acids, ends counted. CDR3: CASSFAHGTREQQETQYF.

V is TRBV19 and J is TRBJ2-7; D could derive from TRBD1 or TRBD2 (5 bases each). Germline-derived CDR1 and CDR2 are LNHDA and SQIVND (reference sequence). The V gene lost 6 bases and the J gene lost 7 bases, with 16 bases spanning the gap. This CDR3 contains 13 residues. CDR3 amino acids: CASSGTATNEQYF. For the CDR3, the DNA is TGTGCCAGTAGCGGGACGGCTACGAATGAGCAGTACTTC. The variable domain in full, completed from reference TRBV19 and TRBJ2-7, reads DGGITQSPKYLFRKEGQNVTLSCEQNLNHDAMYWYRQDPGQGLRLIYYSQIVNDFQKGDIAEGYSVSREKKESFPLTVTSAQKNPTAFYLCASSGTATNEQYFGPGTRLTVT.

The chain joins TRBV14 to TRBJ2-5; D might be TRBD1 or TRBD2, each matching 5 bases. Per germline, CDR1 SGHDN and CDR2 FVKESK. Trimming took off 8 bases at V and 3 bases at J, with 10 bases between the two ends. The CDR3 runs to 12 residues. CDR3 residues: CASRRGEETQYF. CDR3 bases: TGTGCCAGCCGACGGGGCGAAGAGACCCAGTACTTC.

The table lists this clone with a count of one. The J gene is TRBJ1-2, the V gene TRBV29-1, with 7 bases aligning to TRBD1. This CDR3 spans 11 amino acids. V dropped 6 bases and J dropped 8; count of bases not matched to a gene: 6. Germline V gene sequence: CDR1 SQVTM, CDR2 ANQGSEA. The CDR3 here is CSVNQGEGYTF. CDR3 nucleotides: TGCAGCGTGAACCAGGGGGAGGGCTACACCTTC.

The chain carries TRBV6-6 and TRBJ2-1; no clear D. Germline assignment: CDR1 MNHNY and CDR2 SVGAGI (reference sequence). The CDR3 covers 13 residues. Trimming took 0 bases from V and 3 from J, leaving 3 bases between them. DNA of the CDR3: TGTGCCAGCAGTTACTCTAACTACAATGAGCAGTTCTTC. This translates into CASSYSNYNEQFF.

This chain connects TRBV29-1 to TRBJ1-1; D unresolved. Trimming cost V 4 bases and J 1 base, with 4 bases left between them. This CDR3 comprises 11 residues. In germline, CDR1 is SQVTM, CDR2 ANQGSEA. This CDR3 is CSVVANTEAFF. The DNA of the CDR3 is TGCAGCGTTGTAGCGAACACTGAAGCTTTCTTT.

V usage is TRBV11-2 and J usage is TRBJ2-1; TRBD2 aligns across 14 bases. Losses at the gene ends were 2 bases for V and 3 bases for J; bases not matched to a gene: 6. The CDR3 loop spans 18 amino acids. Germline CDR1 reads SGHAT; CDR2 reads FQNNGV. CDR3: CASSLQGLAGAGYNEQFF. For the CDR3, the DNA is TGTGCCAGCAGCTTACAGGGACTAGCGGGAGCGGGCTACAATGAGCAGTTCTTC.